Listed below are T cell receptor beta chains from one sample, sequenced in a study of T cells in Graves' hyperthyroidism and ophthalmopathy. TCRdb analysed the multiplex PCR reads with MiXCR anew, one entry per CDR3 protein. The sample yields over 650,000 distinct CDR3 sequences, less than 45% seen once. Sequencing was done on a sample of peripheral blood or thyroid tissue (not recorded which). The receptor set was obtained from an adult man with Graves' disease, either hyperthyroidism or ophthalmopathy (not recorded which). Each CDR3 is given with its conserved first and last residue. The D gene is left open where the match is weak. Clone sizes are given selectively: once, few, many, or a class where the clone is expanded.

D: .; J: TRBJ2-5; V: TRBV2; size: many; CDR3: CASSESPVVIAGETQYF; DNA: TGTGCCAGCAGTGAATCCCCAGTGGTGATAGCTGGAGAGACCCAGTACTTC
D: TRBD1; J: TRBJ1-3; V: TRBV2; size: many; CDR3: CASTQRAGGYGNTIYF; DNA: TGTGCCAGCACCCAGAGGGCAGGGGGCTATGGAAACACCATATATTTT
D: TRBD2; J: TRBJ2-5; V: TRBV2; size: .; CDR3: CASSGGLAGKETQYF; DNA: TGTGCCAGCAGTGGGGGACTAGCGGGAAAAGAGACCCAGTACTTC
D: TRBD2; J: TRBJ2-2; V: TRBV7-6; size: .; CDR3: CASSFLAGVTGELFF; DNA: TGTGCCAGCAGCTTTTTAGCGGGAGTCACCGGGGAGCTGTTTTTT
D: .; J: TRBJ1-3; V: TRBV10-3; size: few; CDR3: CASGTGRGNTIYF; DNA: TGTGCCAGCGGAACAGGGAGGGGAAACACCATATATTTT
D: .; J: TRBJ1-2; V: TRBV7-9; size: .; CDR3: CASTRPGDYGYTF; DNA: TGTGCCAGCACCCGTCCAGGAGACTATGGCTACACCTTC
D: .; J: TRBJ1-5; V: TRBV29-1; size: once; CDR3: CSVETRNQPQHF; DNA: TGCAGCGTTGAGACACGAAATCAGCCCCAGCATTTT
D: .; J: TRBJ2-2; V: TRBV10-1; size: .; CDR3: CASISTDTGELFF; DNA: TGTGCCAGCATTTCGACAGACACCGGGGAGCTGTTTTTT
D: .; J: TRBJ2-7; V: TRBV7-2; size: .; CDR3: CASSYPGLAEQYF; DNA: TGTGCCAGCAGTTACCCCGGTCTCGCCGAGCAGTACTTC
D: .; J: TRBJ1-1; V: TRBV7-8; size: .; CDR3: CASSLRVGSGMNTEAFF; DNA: TGTGCCAGCAGCTTAAGGGTCGGGTCTGGAATGAACACTGAAGCTTTCTTT
D: TRBD2; J: TRBJ2-7; V: TRBV20-1; size: .; CDR3: CSASAGLAGDEQYF; DNA: TGCAGTGCTAGTGCCGGACTAGCGGGAGACGAGCAGTACTTC
D: .; J: TRBJ1-5; V: TRBV20-1; size: few; CDR3: CSASTIQGQPQHF; DNA: TGCAGTGCTAGTACGATACAGGGACAGCCCCAGCATTTT
D: TRBD1; J: TRBJ1-5; V: TRBV4-1; size: .; CDR3: CASSQDGTGRVQPQHF; DNA: TGCGCCAGCAGCCAAGATGGGACAGGGAGAGTTCAGCCCCAGCATTTT
D: .; J: TRBJ1-2; V: TRBV19; size: few; CDR3: CASSPGLSIYGYTF; DNA: TGTGCCAGTAGTCCAGGACTGTCGATTTATGGCTACACCTTC
D: TRBD1; J: TRBJ1-2; V: TRBV5-4; size: .; CDR3: CASRQGGTNYGYTF; DNA: TGTGCCAGCCGCCAGGGGGGAACTAACTATGGCTACACCTTC
D: .; J: TRBJ1-4; V: TRBV15; size: once; CDR3: CATSRDLAGEKLFF; DNA: TGTGCCACCAGCAGAGATTTGGCAGGGGAAAAACTGTTTTTT
D: TRBD2; J: TRBJ2-5; V: TRBV7-8; size: .; CDR3: CASSLGLAGVEQTQYF; DNA: TGTGCCAGCAGCCTGGGACTAGCGGGAGTCGAACAGACCCAGTACTTC
D: .; J: TRBJ1-3; V: TRBV10-3; size: .; CDR3: CASKGHTIYF; DNA: TGTGCCAGCAAGGGACACACCATATATTTT
D: TRBD1; J: TRBJ1-5; V: TRBV6-1; size: .; CDR3: CASRTTGGGQPRHF; DNA: TGTGCCAGCAGGACAACAGGGGGTGGTCAGCCCCGGCATTTT
D: .; J: TRBJ2-5; V: TRBV15; size: .; CDR3: CATSRVVGHETQYF; DNA: TGTGCCACCAGCAGAGTCGTGGGCCACGAGACCCAGTACTTC
D: .; J: TRBJ1-2; V: TRBV2; size: .; CDR3: CASSEYQGSYGYTF; DNA: TGTGCCAGCAGTGAATATCAGGGCAGCTATGGCTACACCTTC
D: TRBD1; J: TRBJ2-7; V: TRBV20-1; size: .; CDR3: CSASPGQGLYEQYF; DNA: TGCAGTGCCTCACCGGGACAGGGACTTTACGAGCAGTACTTC
D: .; J: TRBJ1-2; V: TRBV2; size: .; CDR3: CASSVRGPGYTF; DNA: TGTGCCAGCAGTGTCCGGGGGCCTGGCTACACCTTC
D: .; J: TRBJ1-1; V: TRBV7-9; size: many; CDR3: CASSSRLAGTEAFF; DNA: TGTGCCAGCAGCTCTCGGCTGGCGGGCACTGAAGCTTTCTTT